Listed below are T cell receptor beta chains from one sample, sequenced in a study of blood T cell repertoires in COVID-19. Sequencing used immunoSEQ multiplex PCR; TCRdb keeps in-frame clones, though not all of them. This table holds some 140,000 clones, approximately 88% found once. Sequences were obtained from peripheral blood. The receptors come from a man between 65 and 80 years old with active COVID-19. CDR3s include the opening cysteine and the closing phenylalanine or tryptophan. Fields, in order: clone size, V gene, D gene, J gene, CDR3 DNA, CDR3 protein. D genes are given only for firm matches. Clone size is shown for a subset of rows, as once, few, many or a class of expanded clone.

>-|TRBV19|TRBD1|TRBJ1-6
TGTGCCAGTAGTTTTACAGGGGCCTCACCCCTCCACTTT
CASSFTGASPLHF
>-|TRBV4-3|-|TRBJ1-6
TGCGCCAGCAGCCAGAGCAGCGAGCTTAATTCACCCCTCCACTTT
CASSQSSELNSPLHF
>-|TRBV19|TRBD2|TRBJ2-7
TGTGCCAGTAGTATAGGCGGGAGCATCTACGAGCAGTACTTC
CASSIGGSIYEQYF
>-|TRBV19|TRBD2|TRBJ2-1
TGTGCCAGTCGCCTCTTAACTAGCGGGATTTTAGGTGAGCAGTTCTTC
CASRLLTSGILGEQFF
>-|TRBV5-1|-|TRBJ2-1
TGCGCCAGCAGCTTAGAGGGCACGAGCTCCTACAATGAGCAGTTCTTC
CASSLEGTSSYNEQFF
>-|TRBV30|TRBD1|TRBJ1-1
TGTGCCTGGGTACAGGGGGCGAGGACTGAAGCTTTCTTT
CAWVQGARTEAFF
>-|TRBV30|-|TRBJ1-6
TGTGCCTGGCTCCAGGGGTATAATTCACCCCTCCACTTT
CAWLQGYNSPLHF
>-|TRBV21-1|-|TRBJ2-7
TGTGCCAGCAGCAAAGGGGCCCCTATGGCCGGGCAGTACTTC
CASSKGAPMAGQYF
>-|TRBV7-9|-|TRBJ2-2
TGTGCCAGCAACCGCCGGGGAGGCACCGGGGAGCTGTTTTTT
CASNRRGGTGELFF
>-|TRBV6-5|-|TRBJ1-3
TGTGCCAGCAGTTACTCGCAGGGCCACTCTGGAAACACCATATATTTT
CASSYSQGHSGNTIYF
>-|TRBV30|-|TRBJ1-1
TGTGCCTGGAGTGTACTAACCCCCAACACTGAAGCTTTCTTT
CAWSVLTPNTEAFF
>-|TRBV5-3|TRBD1|TRBJ2-3
TGTGCCAGAAGCTTTGACAGGGAAGATACGCAGTATTTT
CARSFDREDTQYF
>once|TRBV19|TRBD2|TRBJ2-2
TGTGCCAGTAGCCGACTAGCGGGGATTAACACCGGGGAGCTGTTTTTT
CASSRLAGINTGELFF
>-|TRBV5-6|-|TRBJ2-1
TGTGCCAGCAGCTTGGGGGGCGCGGCTCAAAGGATCAATGAGCAGTTCTTC
CASSLGGAAQRINEQFF
>-|TRBV29-1|-|TRBJ2-1
TGCAGCGTTCATCCTAAATACTCCCTCTCCTACAATGAGCAGTTCTTC
CSVHPKYSLSYNEQFF
>-|TRBV10-3|TRBD2|TRBJ2-3
TGTGCCATTGCGACCCCTAGCGGGGGCACAGATACGCAGTATTTT
CAIATPSGGTDTQYF
>few|TRBV9|TRBD1|TRBJ2-7
TGTGCCAGCAGTGCAAGACAGGGGGCCGAGCAGTACTTC
CASSARQGAEQYF
>-|TRBV5-6|-|TRBJ1-1
TGTGCCAGCAGCTTAAGGGGACCCCGGGGGACTGAAGCTTTCTTT
CASSLRGPRGTEAFF
>-|TRBV2|-|TRBJ2-3
TGTGCCAGCAGTGGAAACAGAGACACAGATACGCAGTATTTT
CASSGNRDTDTQYF
>-|TRBV11-2|-|TRBJ1-2
TGTGCCAGCAGCTTATCGGAGGGAGGGGCTGGCTACACCTTC
CASSLSEGGAGYTF
>few|TRBV18|TRBD1|TRBJ1-4
TGTGCCAGCTCGGTTCAGGGGGCTAATGAAAAACTGTTTTTT
CASSVQGANEKLFF
>-|TRBV28|TRBD2|TRBJ2-5
TGTGCCAGCGCTATAGCGGGAGTGAGGGAGACCCAGTACTTC
CASAIAGVRETQYF
>-|TRBV3-1/TRBV3-2|TRBD1|TRBJ2-1
TGTGCCAGCAGATCCGGGACAGGGTACAATGAGCAGTTCTTC
CASRSGTGYNEQFF
>-|TRBV20-1|-|TRBJ1-1
TGCAGTGCTAACAGGGATGGAGGAGCTTTCTTT
CSANRDGGAFF
>-|TRBV28|-|TRBJ2-7
TGTGCCAGCAGTTTTCAGTTGGGGCTCCGAACCCCCCTGTCCTACGAGCAGTACTTC
CASSFQLGLRTPLSYEQYF
>-|TRBV4-2|-|TRBJ2-7
TGTGCCAGCAGCCAAGCCCTCGCGACTAGGGGCTCCTACGAGCAGTACTTC
CASSQALATRGSYEQYF
>-|TRBV7-9|-|TRBJ1-1
TGTGCCAGCAGCCCCTACAGGGAGAACACTGAAGCTTTCTTT
CASSPYRENTEAFF
>-|TRBV6-5|-|TRBJ1-1
TGTGCCAGCAGTTACGAGGGAGGGAACACTGAAGCTTTCTTT
CASSYEGGNTEAFF
>-|TRBV12-3/TRBV12-4|TRBD1|TRBJ2-7
TGTGCCAGCAGATACGAGGGGGCCGACGAGCAGTACTTC
CASRYEGADEQYF
>-|TRBV5-1|TRBD2|TRBJ2-7
TGCGCCAGCAGCTTGGCGGGAGGGGAGGCGCAGTACTTC
CASSLAGGEAQYF
>-|TRBV2|-|TRBJ2-3
TGTGCCAGCAGGAGAAGCGGGTTAACAGATACGCAGTATTTT
CASRRSGLTDTQYF
>-|TRBV6-6|TRBD2|TRBJ2-7
TGTGCCAGCAGTCGTTCTTGGACTAGCGGGTTCTCCTACGAGCAGTACTTC
CASSRSWTSGFSYEQYF
>few|TRBV2|-|TRBJ2-7
TGTGCCAGCACCAAGGACGGAAGGGGGTCCTACGAGCAGTACTTC
CASTKDGRGSYEQYF
>-|TRBV6-5|-|TRBJ1-4
TGTGCCAGCAGTACAGGGTTGGGTGAAAAACTGTTTTTT
CASSTGLGEKLFF
>-|TRBV7-3|TRBD1|TRBJ2-1
TGTGCCAGCAGCTTACGACAGGGGACCTACAATGAGCAGTTCTTC
CASSLRQGTYNEQFF
>-|TRBV19|TRBD1|TRBJ1-2
TGTGCCAGTAGTACCTGGGGGACAGGGGAAAGTGGCTACACCTTC
CASSTWGTGESGYTF